This TCR beta chain was identified in a study of neoadjuvant anti-PD-1 for oral cavity cancer. In the study overall: Around day 43, patients without progression received a fourth nivolumab dose before surgery. Study-level points and caveats: Post-treatment tumors with larger preexisting clones showed more shrinkage.

About this clone: What it binds is not known.

CDR1 and CDR2 (germline): SGHKS, YYEKEE (reference sequence). CDR3 size: 13 residues. V was shortened by 1 base and J by 0 bases, with 5 bases between the two germline ends. Survey sequencing of tumors mostly used 4 to 5.5 ug DNA, two replicates. Some clones are missing from TCRdb's copy, which holds only in-frame ones; the method was immunoSEQ multiplex PCR. Found here are under 10,000 clones, around 63% of them singletons; the top ten hold 8% to 10%. Patients had newly diagnosed, untreated stage II-IVA oral cavity squamous cell carcinoma. This chain connects TRBV5-5 to TRBJ2-7; D is undetermined. This material consisted of tumor tissue, taken before nivolumab (anti-PD-1) treatment. This clonotype was obtained from a person between 40 and 85 years old with oral cavity squamous cell carcinoma. The CDR3 DNA sequence: TGTGCCAGCAGCTTGCGCGGCTCCTACGAGCAGTACTTC. Encoded protein: CASSLRGSYEQYF.